This TCR beta chain was identified in a study of molecular identifiers for immune sequencing clone quantification (dated by TCRdb to 2017 to 2018). Regarding the study in general: For a replicate experiment, RNA from around 20,000 or 100,000 naive CD8 T cells was divided into five aliquots, of which four were sequenced. The study was a methods study using CD8 T cells to benchmark molecular-identifier clustering-based TCR repertoire sequencing (MIDCIRS) and TCR RNA copy counting.

The research as a whole found: Even against a background of one million naive CD8 T cells, spiked-in Jurkat TCR RNA amounting to a single cell's worth was reported to be detectable. When barcode sub-clustering was not used, chimeric consensus sequences inflated TCR diversity, with chimeras reaching as high as 47%. In CMV-specific effector cells, clones with more than 20 RNA copies accounted for over 98% of molecules, whereas in naive cells such clones accounted for under 1%. The naive libraries included spiked-in Jurkat TCR RNA (roughly ten copies' worth), and this Jurkat TCR RNA is not part of the donor repertoire. Highly expanded clone sizes could be underestimated if identical TCR molecules share a barcode. Modeling gave about three recovered TCR RNA copies per cell versus 7.5 to 10 by digital PCR, implying approximately 30% capture efficiency.

This clonotype was found many times. The antigen this receptor binds is unknown. Base qualities are not at hand, and no much larger clone is one base apart. The library came from PCR. These reads were obtained on an Illumina HiSeq 4000. Preparation of bulk TCR libraries followed a previously described approach, with the TCR primers listed in Table S5. Purification of total RNA was performed with the Qiagen AllPrep DNA/RNA kit. Before any analysis, reads coming from multiple sequencing runs of the same library were combined into one pool. As for the authors' bioinformatics: Reads were retained only if an exact TCR constant sequence was present, and the retained reads were trimmed to 150 nt and grouped according to their 12-nt molecular barcodes. Within each barcode group, reads were sub-clustered at a 15% Levenshtein threshold, and quality-weighted consensus sequences were built per RNA molecule. Non-functional sequences were removed, as were lower-count sequences one edit away from another. Based on a fit of two negative binomial distributions, barcode sub-clusters having less than 20% of the maximum read count were discarded. TCRdb cleaned the public reads at Q25 with fastp, built clones with MiXCR and kept in-frame beta chains. Rows matching on CDR3 protein sequence are summarized as one entry with the most common DNA and genes. These V and J calls rely on TCRdb rather than the paper's analysis. Here the sample has 250,000 to 400,000 distinct CDR3 sequences; roughly a fifth occur a single time. The ten largest clones take up roughly 0.8% of the sample.

Per the germline V gene, LGHNA is the CDR1 and YSLEER is the CDR2. V drops 3 bases and J drops 0 bases, leaving 8 bases in between. The CDR3 measures 15 amino acids from cysteine to phenylalanine. CDR3 DNA only is kept here, 45 bases in frame from base 1. Libraries of naive CD8 T cells were built from around 20,000 to 990,000 sorted cells, with 10%, 30% or 50% of the purified RNA used. On a BD FACSAria II, naive CD8 T cells were FACS-sorted as CD8+CD4-CCR7+CD45RA+ and collected into RLT Plus buffer. To test detection sensitivity, Jurkat RNA equivalent to roughly eleven TCR copies was spiked into samples of roughly 19,000-1,000,000 naive CD8 T cells. Enrichment of CD8 T cells was performed with RosetteSep CD8+ T Cell Enrichment Cocktail and Ficoll-Paque, after which ACK red cell lysis was carried out.

This receptor was identified in a human donor in good health. Some libraries in this study had Jurkat cell RNA spiked in. Here the chain combines TRBV4-3 and TRBJ2-2, with the D gene call left open. Sequenced input: naive CD8+ T cells from blood, with Jurkat cell RNA spiked in. This specimen's cell subset or site label, interpreted: FACS-sorted CD8+CD4-CCR7+CD45RA+ naive T cells. The DNA sequence follows: TGCGCCAGCAGCCATCAGCTAACGAACACCGGGGAGCTGTTTTTT. Translated, it gives CASSHQLTNTGELFF.